This T cell receptor (beta chain) was observed in a study of CD8 T cells in ankylosing spondylitis (dated by TCRdb to 2016 to 2017). For the study in its entirety: The study set out to find disease-linked TCR variants by profiling T cell receptor beta repertoires in ankylosing spondylitis patients and healthy donors. The full study cohort was made up of about 24 ankylosing spondylitis patients and roughly 98 healthy donors. Peripheral blood was sampled, and synovial fluid was also collected from ankylosing spondylitis patients. Overall results and qualifications from the work: Some motif variants had previously been reported in the synovial fluid and blood of reactive arthritis patients, which suggests shared mechanisms of disease initiation. In peripheral blood, the disease-linked clones were found at relatively low frequencies and had a CD8+ phenotype. A TCR beta motif of several highly homologous amino acid variants appeared characteristic of blood from ankylosing spondylitis patients. The disease-linked clones were reported as significantly enriched in matched synovial fluid samples from ankylosing spondylitis patients.

Trimming leaves V shorter by 5 bases and J shorter by 3 bases, with the junction holding 4 bases beyond the gene matches. Via the germline V gene (reference sequence), CDR1 is LNHDA and CDR2 SQIVND. Inclusive of the bounding cysteine and phenylalanine, the CDR3 is 13 residues long. Only the CDR3 part of the read is kept: 39 bases, read in frame from the first base. This clonotype was recorded at least ten times. Its antigen is currently not known. Nothing much larger sits one base from this clone, and base qualities are not available. TCRdb lists the instrument as Illumina HiSeq 2500. Quantitative 5'-RACE with molecular barcodes was used to prepare TCR beta libraries. Turning to the authors' computational methods: To identify disease-linked TCR variants, a new computational method was used, one built on a probabilistic model of VDJ rearrangement. The public reads were quality trimmed at Q25 with fastp and then assembled into clones with MiXCR by TCRdb, keeping productive beta chains. For every CDR3 protein sequence, its rows merge into one entry that carries the most common genes and DNA. The V and J calls come from TCRdb's annotation, not from the publication. Counted in this sample were 200,000 or so distinct CDR3 sequences; roughly 18% of them appeared once. The ten most abundant clones make up roughly 4% of the sample.

The rearrangement combines TRBV19 with TRBJ2-7; TRBD1 fits 7 bases in the junction. The sequenced material came from blood, either unsorted or a sorted T cell fraction (not recorded which). This receptor was obtained from a male donor under 35 with ankylosing spondylitis or in good health (not recorded which). Donor details come from another sample of the same person, matched by shared clones. The sequenced DNA: TGTGCCAGTAGTCCAAGGACAGGCTACGAGCAGTACTTC. Its coded protein is CASSPRTGYEQYF.